Following are 25 T cell receptor beta chains from one sample sequenced in a study of blood T cells in healthy people across ages. A second roughly 6 to 12 cycle PCR used barcoded and J-beta primers. One entry per CDR3 protein, called by TCRdb with MiXCR from the 5' RACE reads. The table shows about 1.5 million distinct CDR3 sequences, with approximately 40% occurring only once. Input material: blood. All receptors come from a woman aged 18-29 years in good health.

Comments on this clonotype: An end of the junction differs from the germline gene, which may be a read error. V usage is TRBV27 and J usage is TRBJ2-1; possibly TRBD2 for D (5 bases). Germline V gene sequence: CDR1 MNHEY, CDR2 SMNVEV (reference sequence). The CDR3 consists of 12 residues. The CDR3 coding sequence is TGTGCCAGCAGTTTATTCGGGGATGACCAGTTCTTC. Encoded protein: CASSLFGDDQFF.

The rearrangement uses TRBV20-1 and TRBJ2-2, with 15 bases matching TRBD2. J lost 7 bases, V lost 0 bases, and 6 bases had no gene match. The CDR3 loop spans 17 amino acids. The germline V gene has CDR1 DFQATT and CDR2 SNEGSKA (reference sequence). CDR3: CSARDGTSGRNGGELFF. The CDR3 DNA reads TGCAGTGCTAGAGACGGGACTAGCGGGAGGAATGGCGGGGAGCTGTTTTTT.

This clonotype occurred once. The genes are TRBV28 and TRBJ2-1, with a possible D match to TRBD2 (6 bases). CDR3 length: 14 residues. In germline, CDR1 is MDHEN, CDR2 SYDVKM. Between the trimmed V and J ends, which lost 8 bases and 7 bases, there was a span of 18 bases. CDR3 in amino acids: CASRRYWRENEQFF. CDR3 DNA: TGTGCCAGCCGACGGTATTGGCGGGAAAATGAGCAGTTCTTC.

This clonotype was seen more than once but under ten times. The chain links TRBV6-1 to TRBJ2-3, with D maybe TRBD2 (6 bases). V shed 4 bases and J shed 8 bases, with 22 bases lying between them. Germline V gives CDR1 MNHNS, CDR2 SASEGT. The CDR3 extends over 16 amino acids. The CDR3 coding sequence is TGTGCCAGCAGTGTTTCACGGGACTCCCCCGCGCGTACGCAGTATTTT. Translated: CASSVSRDSPARTQYF.

This clonotype was counted between two and nine times. The chain combines TRBV20-1 with TRBJ2-7, with 10 bases matching TRBD1. Losses at the gene ends were 0 bases for V and 0 bases for J; bases not matched to a gene: 2. Germline CDR1 DFQATT, CDR2 SNEGSKA (reference sequence). The CDR3 has 15 amino acids. The CDR3 bases are TGCAGTGCTAGAGACGGGACAGGGGCCTCCTACGAGCAGTACTTC. Protein: CSARDGTGASYEQYF.

The chain combines TRBV7-3 with TRBJ1-1; 8 bases line up with TRBD1. Per germline, CDR1 SGHTA and CDR2 FQGTGA. The CDR3 has 15 amino acids. The J segment lost 3 bases and the V segment lost 1 base, leaving 4 bases of the junction unmatched. The CDR3 protein is CASSLNGQGDTEAFF. CDR3 DNA: TGTGCCAGCAGCTTAAATGGACAGGGCGACACTGAAGCTTTCTTT.

This rearrangement joins TRBV20-1 to TRBJ2-7; 12 bases line up with TRBD2. Germline V gives CDR1 DFQATT, CDR2 SNEGSKA (reference sequence). V shed 2 bases and J 6 bases; nucleotides not matched to a gene: 2. This CDR3 has 13 residues. For the CDR3, the DNA is TGCAGTGCTAGACTAGCGGGGGGGCGCGAGCAGTACTTC. Its translation: CSARLAGGREQYF.

The table lists this clonotype with a few counts. The J gene is TRBJ2-3, the V gene TRBV20-1; a possible D gene is TRBD2 (5 bases). The CDR3 consists of 16 residues. The germline V gene encodes CDR1 DFQATT and CDR2 SNEGSKA (reference sequence). V was clipped by 0 bases and J by 1 base, with 14 bases between them. The CDR3 spells CSARDPGSAGTDTQYF. CDR3 DNA sequence: TGCAGTGCTAGAGACCCGGGGAGTGCTGGCACAGATACGCAGTATTTT.

Only one count was recorded for this clonotype. J is TRBJ1-2 and V is TRBV11-2; 12 bases match TRBD1. Germline-derived CDR1 and CDR2 are SGHAT and FQNNGV. This CDR3 is built from 17 residues. The trim removed 5 bases at V and 8 bases at J, leaving 15 bases unmatched. CDR3 bases: TGTGCCAGCAGCCCAAGGGGGACAGGGGGCGCGATTATCGGCTACACCTTC. This encodes CASSPRGTGGAIIGYTF.

This clonotype was observed a few times. This chain joins TRBV10-3 and TRBJ2-5; possible D gene TRBD2, 5 bases. Matching the DNA end better, TRBJ2-7 makes the J call doubtful. From germline, CDR1 is ENHRY and CDR2 SYGVKD. This CDR3 is built from 13 residues. The CDR3 region has the DNA TGTGCCATGCAACCCCGCCAGGACTCCGAGCAGTACTTC. This gives the protein CAMQPRQDSEQYF.

The chain employs TRBV5-1 and TRBJ2-7, with 7 nucleotides matching TRBD2. Unmatched junction bases numbered 7, after V lost 0 bases and J lost 1 base. From germline, CDR1 is SGHRS and CDR2 YFSETQ. This CDR3 contains 16 residues. The CDR3 loop reads CASSLAMGGSSYEQYF. As DNA, the CDR3 is TGCGCCAGCAGCTTGGCCATGGGGGGGTCTTCCTACGAGCAGTACTTC.

The chain uses TRBV30 and TRBJ2-7; TRBD1 matches at 10 bases. The CDR3 contains 15 residues. Germline values: CDR1 GTSNPN, CDR2 SVGIG (reference sequence). Unmatched junction bases numbered 4, after V lost 1 base and J lost 1 base. In nucleotides, the CDR3 is TGTGCCTGGAGTGCCGGGACAGGGGTTTCCTACGAGCAGTACTTC. This encodes CAWSAGTGVSYEQYF.

The genes are TRBV7-2 and TRBJ2-3; 11 bases agree with TRBD2. After removal of 5 bases from V and 9 bases from J, the junction contained 13 bases not matched to a gene. Germline values: CDR1 SGHTA, CDR2 FQGNSA. The CDR3 consists of 16 residues. In DNA, the CDR3 is TGTGCCAGCAGCCAGGGACTAGCGGACATACAGGGGACGCAGTATTTT. This translates into CASSQGLADIQGTQYF.

This clonotype was detected many times. The chain carries TRBV20-1 and TRBJ2-5, with D perhaps matching TRBD1 or TRBD2 (5 bases each). Germline CDR1 DFQATT, CDR2 SNEGSKA (reference sequence). V was shortened by 6 bases and J by 1 base, with 9 bases between the two germline ends. CDR3 size: 12 residues. The CDR3 nucleotides are TGCAGTGCCCCGGGACCCCAAGAGACCCAGTACTTC. It specifies CSAPGPQETQYF.

The rearrangement uses TRBV7-2 and TRBJ2-4; 9 bases fit TRBD2. Germline V gives CDR1 SGHTA, CDR2 FQGNSA. The trim removed 7 bases at V and 15 bases at J, leaving 16 bases unmatched. This CDR3 spans 14 amino acids. CDR3 residues: CASNDHPASGDLYF. CDR3 bases: TGTGCCAGCAACGACCACCCCGCTAGCGGGGACTTGTACTTC. Full variable domain (remainder filled in from reference TRBV7-2 and TRBJ2-4): GAGVSQSPSNKVTEKGKDVELRCDPISGHTALYWYRQSLGQGLEFLIYFQGNSAPDKSGLPSDRFSAERTGGSVSTLTIQRTQQEDSAVYLCASNDHPASGDLYFGAGTRLSVL.

This clonotype was observed a handful of times. CDR3: CASSEPGRRSTQYF. DNA for the CDR3: TGTGCCAGCAGTGAACCGGGACGTCGGAGTACGCAGTATTTT. The chain employs TRBV6-1 and TRBJ2-3; D is possibly TRBD1 or TRBD2 (5 bases each). Per the germline V gene, CDR1 is MNHNS and CDR2 is SASEGT. V lost 2 bases and J lost 8, with 14 bases in between. This CDR3 contains 14 residues.

The V and J genes are TRBV4-1 and TRBJ2-1, with a possible D match to TRBD2 (6 bases). The J call is in doubt because the DNA end fits TRBJ2-7 better. In germline, CDR1 is MGHRA, CDR2 YSYEKL. The CDR3 sequence is 16 residues long. DNA of the CDR3: TGCGCCAGCAGCCAATCGCCTAGCGTTTCCTACAATGAGCAGTACTTC. Protein product: CASSQSPSVSYNEQYF.

About this clonotype itself: One end of the junction fails to match germline, which may point to a read error. This sequence joins TRBV11-3 and TRBJ2-7; no firm D call. The CDR3 has 12 amino acids. Germline V CDR1 and CDR2: SGHNT, YENEEA. As DNA, the CDR3 is TGTTCCAGCAGCTTAGATGGTCGAGAGCAGTACTTC. This gives the protein CSSSLDGREQYF.

This clonotype was detected only a few times. V and J are TRBV9 and TRBJ2-1; D perhaps matches TRBD2 (6 bases). This CDR3 region has 18 residues. CDR1 and CDR2 from the germline V gene are SGDLS and YYNGEE. The V end lost 3 bases, the J end lost 0 bases, and 19 bases lay between the germline ends. CDR3 nucleotides: TGTGCCAGCAGCGCTTATCCTCGAGGAGGGAGCTCCTACAATGAGCAGTTCTTC. This translates into CASSAYPRGGSSYNEQFF. Full variable domain (outside the CDR3, taken from reference TRBV9 and TRBJ2-1): DSGVTQTPKHLITATGQRVTLRCSPRSGDLSVYWYQQSLDQGLQFLIQYYNGEERAKGNILERFSAQQFPDLHSELNLSSLELGDSALYFCASSAYPRGGSSYNEQFFGPGTRLTVL.

The CDR3 spells CASSQESVSLRQPQHF. The CDR3 DNA follows: TGCGCCAGCAGCCAAGAATCGGTGAGTCTGAGGCAGCCCCAGCATTTT. The chain uses TRBV4-1 and TRBJ1-5; D is unresolved. CDR1 and CDR2 from the germline V gene are MGHRA and YSYEKL. The CDR3 spans 16 residues. V was cut by 0 bases and J by 7 bases, with 16 bases left in between.

V and J are TRBV12-3 or TRBV12-4 and TRBJ2-2; a weak D match, TRBD2 (5 bases). Deletions cut 1 base from V and 1 base from J, with 13 bases between. The CDR3 consists of 17 residues. CDR3 DNA sequence: TGTGCCAGCAGTTTAGGGCGTGGGAGTGTGAACACCGGGGAGCTGTTTTTT. Translation gives CASSLGRGSVNTGELFF.

This clonotype was counted ten times or more. V usage is TRBV10-3 and J usage is TRBJ2-1, with D perhaps being TRBD1 or TRBD2 (5 bases each). The germline gives CDR1 ENHRY, CDR2 SYGVKD. CDR3 length: 14 residues. Trimming pared 10 bases from V and 0 bases from J, leaving 13 bases between. This CDR3 reads CASQGESSYNEQFF. DNA for the CDR3: TGTGCCAGTCAGGGAGAAAGCTCCTACAATGAGCAGTTCTTC.

The V call is TRBV21-1, the J call TRBJ2-7; whether TRBD1, the table's D call, matches the DNA was not checked. TRBV21-1 constitutes a pseudogene. The CDR3 contains 15 residues. The CDR3 nucleotides are TGTGCCACCAAAGAGGGGACAGGGGACTACAATGAGCAGTACTTC. Translation gives CATKEGTGDYNEQYF.

This clonotype was seen a few times. The chain is built from TRBV2 and TRBJ2-7, with 8 bases fitting TRBD2. This CDR3 is 13 amino acids long. The V gene's germline CDR1 is SNHLY and CDR2 FYNNEI. Losses at the gene ends were 10 bases for V and 2 bases for J; bases not matched to a gene: 7. The CDR3 bases are TGTGCCATCTCGACTAGCGCCACCTACGAGCAGTACTTC. The encoded protein is CAISTSATYEQYF. Based on the CDR3 plus reference TRBV2 and TRBJ2-7, the full variable domain is EPEVTQTPSHQVTQMGQEVILRCVPISNHLYFYWYRQILGQKVEFLVSFYNNEISEKSEIFDDQFSVERPDGSNFTLKIRSTKLEDSAMYFCAISTSATYEQYFGPGTRLTVT.

The table lists this clonotype with a few counts. The chain joins TRBV20-1 to TRBJ2-5; D unresolved. Deletions cut 3 bases from V and 5 bases from J, with 13 bases between. This CDR3 contains 13 residues. CDR1 and CDR2 (germline): DFQATT, SNEGSKA (reference sequence). CDR3 sequence reads: CSASPPATETQYF. CDR3 bases: TGCAGTGCTAGCCCCCCCGCTACGGAGACCCAGTACTTC.